This T cell receptor beta chain was captured by sequencing in a study of T cell responses to AZD1222 COVID-19 vaccine. This CDR3 region has 14 residues. The V gene's germline CDR1 is KGHSH and CDR2 LQKENI. V lost 1 base to trimming and J lost 8 bases; unmatched junction nucleotides: 5. Sequencing was performed with immunoSEQ multiplex PCR; in TCRdb, only in-frame clones are kept and a portion is missing. The data show around 50,000 clones, about 88% seen once. About this clone: Its cognate antigen is unknown.

The study, taken as a whole, reports: White British donors predominated, females outnumbered males, and clonal diversity was possibly underestimated. Once two AZD1222 doses were given, Spike-specific TCR breadth and depth went up. Spike-wide coverage was observed for vaccine-associated CD4 TCRs, with dominant responses at 160-218 and 743-854. Of spike-specific TCRs, nearly half reportedly target regions left unmutated in variants.

Sequences were derived from peripheral blood, sampled on day 0 of AZD1222 vaccination. The source is an adult in good health. This chain links TRBV18 with TRBJ1-2, with 9 positions matching TRBD1. The DNA of the CDR3 is TGTGCCAGCTCACCACAGACAGGGGGAGACGGCTACACCTTC. Amino acid sequence: CASSPQTGGDGYTF.